Listed below are T cell receptor beta chains from one sample, sequenced in a study of circulating and synovial CD4+ cells in juvenile arthritis. Produced via immunoSEQ multiplex PCR; TCRdb's table is partial and in-frame only. The table has approximately 36,000 clones, approximately 94% seen once. The sequencing input was CD4+ T cells from blood. These TCRs come from a human donor with juvenile idiopathic arthritis. CDR3s include the opening cysteine and the closing phenylalanine or tryptophan. D genes are given only for firm matches. Part of the rows lack a size; the others show once, few, many or a class for expanded clones.

DNA	CDR3	V	J	D	size
TGTGCCAGCAGCCAAGAGGTGGGGAGGGAGCAGTACTTC	CASSQEVGREQYF	TRBV4-2	TRBJ2-7	-	-
TGTGCCAGCAGACTGCAGGCTAACACTGAAGCTTTCTTT	CASRLQANTEAFF	TRBV2	TRBJ1-1	-	-
TGTGCCAGCAGCTTCCGGGACAGGGGGTACGATACGCAGTATTTT	CASSFRDRGYDTQYF	TRBV5-4	TRBJ2-3	TRBD1	-
TGCACCAGCAGTTGGGACACCTCCTACGAGCAGTACTTC	CTSSWDTSYEQYF	TRBV1	TRBJ2-7	-	-
TGTGCCAGCAGCAGGGGACAGGGTGGCAATCAGCCCCAGCATTTT	CASSRGQGGNQPQHF	TRBV11-2	TRBJ1-5	TRBD1	-
TGTGCCAGCAGCTTAAGTGGGGGCGCGAACACTGAAGCTTTCTTT	CASSLSGGANTEAFF	TRBV7-3	TRBJ1-1	-	-
TGTGCCAGCAGTTACTCGACACCTCCTAATCAGCCCCAGCATTTT	CASSYSTPPNQPQHF	TRBV6-5	TRBJ1-5	-	-
TGTGCCACCGCCAGAGGACAGTCGAGCTCCTACGAGCAGTACTTC	CATARGQSSSYEQYF	TRBV6-1	TRBJ2-7	-	-
TGTGCCAGCAGCCAAGCAGGGGACAGCGCGAACACCGGGGAGCTGTTTTTT	CASSQAGDSANTGELFF	TRBV16	TRBJ2-2	TRBD1	-
TGTGCCAGCAGTTCAGGACAGGGAGGCTACACCTTC	CASSSGQGGYTF	TRBV27	TRBJ1-2	TRBD1	-
TGTGCCAGCAGCTTAAGCCCCCCGGCAAGCGGGGGTACGCAGTATTTT	CASSLSPPASGGTQYF	TRBV7-3	TRBJ2-3	TRBD2	-
TGTGCCAGCAGCCAAGTGGGGAGCTATGGCTACACCTTC	CASSQVGSYGYTF	TRBV4-2	TRBJ1-2	-	-
TGTGCCAGCAGGCGAGGTTCGAGGGAGACCCAGTACTTC	CASRRGSRETQYF	TRBV6-1	TRBJ2-5	-	-
TGTGCCAGCAGCGTGGGTGGGACTAGCGGGAGCTCTTCGACGCAGTATTTT	CASSVGGTSGSSSTQYF	TRBV9	TRBJ2-3	TRBD2	once
TGTGCCAGCAGCCGATTGGGACAGGCGAGCTCCTATAATTCCCCCCTCCACTTT	CASSRLGQASSYNSPLHF	TRBV5-4	TRBJ1-6	TRBD1	-
TGTGCCAGCAGTGCTACTGGGGCCAACGTCCTGACTTTC	CASSATGANVLTF	TRBV2	TRBJ2-6	-	-
TGTGCCAGCAGCTTAGGGGGGGACAATGAGCAGTTCTTC	CASSLGGDNEQFF	TRBV5-4	TRBJ2-1	-	-
TGTGCCAGTAGCGTGGGGCTCCAAGAGACCCAGTACTTC	CASSVGLQETQYF	TRBV19	TRBJ2-5	-	-
TGTGCCAGCAGCTCTACCGGGACAGGGGGCCACAATGAGCAGTTCTTC	CASSSTGTGGHNEQFF	TRBV7-3	TRBJ2-1	TRBD1	once
TGCGCCAGCAGCGCTGCCGGGAGCTTTAACACTGAAGCTTTCTTT	CASSAAGSFNTEAFF	TRBV5-1	TRBJ1-1	-	once
TGTGCCAGCAGCTTTGGACAGGGCAATGAGCAGTTCTTC	CASSFGQGNEQFF	TRBV7-3	TRBJ2-1	TRBD1	once
TGCGCCAGCGGTACCGGGACAGGGGCCTACGAGCAGTACTTC	CASGTGTGAYEQYF	TRBV5-1	TRBJ2-7	TRBD1	-
TGTGCCAGCAGTGAAGCGGATGCGGGGGCCCAGCCCCAGCATTTT	CASSEADAGAQPQHF	TRBV6-1	TRBJ1-5	-	-
TGTGCCAGCAGCTTGACTGACCCTAATATCCTCGGGTTCTACAATGAGCAGTTCTTC	CASSLTDPNILGFYNEQFF	TRBV5-6	TRBJ2-1	-	-
TGTGCCAGCAGCGTAGTATTGGGGGGGGCGATTGAGCAGTTCTTC	CASSVVLGGAIEQFF	TRBV9	TRBJ2-1	-	-
TGCGCCAGCAGCCAACAGACGGGGGGGGTAGATACGCAGTATTTT	CASSQQTGGVDTQYF	TRBV4-1	TRBJ2-3	TRBD2	-
TGTGCCAGCGCCGTAGTGAACACTGAAGCTTTCTTT	CASAVVNTEAFF	TRBV6-1	TRBJ1-1	-	-
TGTGCCAGCAGCTCCCATCGGGGGGGCTGGTACGAGCAGTACTTC	CASSSHRGGWYEQYF	TRBV11-2	TRBJ2-7	TRBD2	-
TGTGCCAGCAGAGAGACAGGGGGCGGCACCGAAGCTTTCTTT	CASRETGGGTEAFF	TRBV6-5	TRBJ1-1	TRBD1	-
TGTGCCAGTACCTCCGAGGGTTACGGGGATGGCTACACCTTC	CASTSEGYGDGYTF	TRBV19	TRBJ1-2	-	few
TGTGCCAGCAGTGTAGTAAACACTGAAGCTTTCTTT	CASSVVNTEAFF	TRBV25-1	TRBJ1-1	-	-
TGCGCCAGCAGTGAGGGGGCCGACTACAATGGGCAGTTCTTC	CASSEGADYNGQFF	TRBV5-1	TRBJ2-1	TRBD1	-
TGTGCCACCTCCCGACAGGGGACCGTCCAAGAGACCCAGTACTTC	CATSRQGTVQETQYF	TRBV6-5	TRBJ2-5	TRBD1	-
TGTGCTAGCAGCTTAGATCGGGACAGCTACGAGCAGTACTTC	CASSLDRDSYEQYF	TRBV7-7	TRBJ2-7	TRBD1	-
TGTGCCAGCAGGGACAGGGGGTACCAAGAGACCCAGTACTTC	CASRDRGYQETQYF	TRBV2	TRBJ2-5	TRBD1	-
TGTGCCAGCAGTGAAAGCTTGACAGGACTTGAAAAACTGTTTTTT	CASSESLTGLEKLFF	TRBV2	TRBJ1-4	-	-
TGCAGCTCTACAGGGGCTTCGAACACTGAAGCTTTCTTT	CSSTGASNTEAFF	TRBV29-1	TRBJ1-1	TRBD1	-
TGTGCCACCAGCAGTGACAGGGGGCTTCACACCGGGGAGCTGTTTTTT	CATSSDRGLHTGELFF	TRBV15	TRBJ2-2	TRBD1	-
TGTGCCAGCGGGCAGGACTCTGGAAACACCATATATTTT	CASGQDSGNTIYF	TRBV6-6	TRBJ1-3	-	few
TGCAGTGCTAGTTCTGCGTATGGGCAGTACTTC	CSASSAYGQYF	TRBV20-1	TRBJ2-7	-	once
TGTGCCCTCACTTCTCAGGGTCGCTTGTTGAACACCGGGGAGCTGTTTTTT	CALTSQGRLLNTGELFF	TRBV5-4	TRBJ2-2	-	-
TGTGCCAGCAGCTTAGTCGGCGGGGAAAGCTACGAGCAGTACTTC	CASSLVGGESYEQYF	TRBV11-2	TRBJ2-7	-	-
TGTGCCAGTAGTATGGGAGCTCAGAGGGATTCACCCCTCCACTTT	CASSMGAQRDSPLHF	TRBV19	TRBJ1-6	-	-
TGTGCCAGCAGACTTACAGGGGGATATGGCTACACCTTC	CASRLTGGYGYTF	TRBV11-2	TRBJ1-2	TRBD1	-
TGTGCCAGCAGCTTAGGGATGACAGGGGGCATCACTGAAGCTTTCTTT	CASSLGMTGGITEAFF	TRBV7-9	TRBJ1-1	TRBD1	-
TGTGCCAGCAGCTTAGCGTGGAAGGGAAGGGGTGGAAACACCATATATTTT	CASSLAWKGRGGNTIYF	TRBV7-6	TRBJ1-3	-	-
TGCGCCAGCAGCGAAGGGGCAGTAAACACTGAAGCTTTCTTT	CASSEGAVNTEAFF	TRBV4-3	TRBJ1-1	-	-
TGTGCCTGGAGCTACGGGACAGGGAAGAGGAGCAATCAGCCCCAGCATTTT	CAWSYGTGKRSNQPQHF	TRBV30	TRBJ1-5	TRBD1	once
TGTGCCAGCAGCTTATTGGCCAGGGGGCGCAGAGGGAATTCACCCCTCCACTTT	CASSLLARGRRGNSPLHF	TRBV11-3	TRBJ1-6	TRBD1	-
TGTGCCAGCAGCTTAGGAGCAGGGGGCCATGGCTACACCTTC	CASSLGAGGHGYTF	TRBV7-9	TRBJ1-2	TRBD1	-
TGCGCCAGCAAAGGACACTCGGTTTTTTATGGCTACACCTTC	CASKGHSVFYGYTF	TRBV4-1	TRBJ1-2	-	-
TGTGCCAGCAGCTTGGGATATACAGGGGTGGTCACTGAAGCTTTCTTT	CASSLGYTGVVTEAFF	TRBV5-4	TRBJ1-1	TRBD1	once
TGTGCCAGCAGCCGAAAAACGACAGGGTTGGCAACTAATGAAAAACTGTTTTTT	CASSRKTTGLATNEKLFF	TRBV4-2	TRBJ1-4	TRBD1	-
TGTGCCAGCAGCTTAACAGGGAACGATGAAAAACTGTTTTTT	CASSLTGNDEKLFF	TRBV7-2	TRBJ1-4	-	-
TGCGCCAGCAGCCAAAGGGGGGGCGTCCCTCTCTCCCCCCTCCACTTT	CASSQRGGVPLSPLHF	TRBV4-3	TRBJ1-6	-	-
TGTGCCAGCGGGATTGGGACAGAAAGGCCCCAGCATTTT	CASGIGTERPQHF	TRBV7-9	TRBJ1-5	TRBD1	once
TGTGCCAGCAGCTTAGCGGGGACAGAGAACACTGAAGCTTTCTTT	CASSLAGTENTEAFF	TRBV11-1	TRBJ1-1	TRBD1	once
TGCGCCAGCAGCACCGAGACAGGGACTTCCGCAGAGACCCAGTACTTC	CASSTETGTSAETQYF	TRBV5-1	TRBJ2-5	-	-
TGCGCCAGCAGCCAAGAACGGGGTTATAGCAATCAGCCCCAGCATTTT	CASSQERGYSNQPQHF	TRBV4-3	TRBJ1-5	-	once
TGCGCCAGCAGCCTCGGACAGGGGGCTTCGCCGTATAATTCACCCCTCCACTTT	CASSLGQGASPYNSPLHF	TRBV4-3	TRBJ1-6	TRBD1	-